Presented here are 12 T cell receptor beta chains from one specimen sequenced in a study of blood T cell repertoires in COVID-19. TCRdb's table, derived via immunoSEQ multiplex PCR, lists solely in-frame clones and lacks some. The sample lists around 120,000 clones; more than 75% were seen once. Sequenced material: peripheral blood. All receptors come from a man aged 45 to 65 with active COVID-19.

The V call is TRBV29-1, the J call TRBJ2-2; D uncertain. Germline CDR1 and CDR2: SQVTM and ANQGSEA. Trimming left V 5 bases short and J 7 bases short, with 11 bases between. This CDR3 has 12 amino acids. CDR3 nucleotides: TGCAGCGTTCGGTACCCAGGCGGGGAGCTGTTTTTT. This codes for CSVRYPGGELFF.

This clone was detected once. The chain links TRBV7-9 to TRBJ1-4; TRBD1 matches at 7 bases. CDR1 and CDR2 from the germline V gene are SEHNR and FQNEAQ (reference sequence). V gave up 1 base and J gave up 3 bases; unmatched junction bases: 2. The CDR3 is made up of 15 amino acids. Here the CDR3 reads CASSLGQGSNEKLFF. The CDR3 DNA follows: TGTGCCAGCAGCTTAGGACAGGGTTCTAATGAAAAACTGTTTTTT.

V is TRBV6-5 and J is TRBJ2-7, with 8 bases aligning to TRBD1. The CDR3 length is 15 residues. From germline, CDR1 is MNHEY and CDR2 SVGAGI. The V segment lost 7 bases and the J segment 2 bases; nucleotides outside the gene matches: 10. The CDR3 loop reads CASTSGTGSTYEQYV. CDR3 nucleotide sequence: TGTGCCAGCACCTCCGGGACAGGTTCTACCTACGAGCAGTACGTC.

The V and J genes are TRBV5-1 and TRBJ1-3; TRBD1 aligns across 9 bases. CDR1 and CDR2 (germline): SGHRS, YFSETQ. V shed 3 bases, J shed 0 bases, and the junction held 7 bases outside the gene matches. CDR3 size: 17 residues. The CDR3 here is CASSSGTGFYSGNTIYF. The CDR3 DNA reads TGCGCCAGCAGCTCCGGGACAGGGTTTTACTCTGGAAACACCATATATTTT.

The J gene is TRBJ1-4, the V gene TRBV7-9; 7 nucleotides match TRBD1. In germline, CDR1 is SEHNR, CDR2 FQNEAQ (reference sequence). This CDR3 contains 17 residues. Trimming at V came to 5 bases and at J to 1 base, leaving 10 bases not matched to a gene. The CDR3 here is CASSASTSGGTNEKLFF. The CDR3, as DNA: TGTGCCAGCAGCGCTAGCACTTCAGGGGGAACTAATGAAAAACTGTTTTTT. Drawing the rest from reference TRBV7-9 and TRBJ1-4, the complete variable domain is DTGVSQNPRHKITKRGQNVTFRCDPISEHNRLYWYRQTLGQGPEFLTYFQNEAQLEKSRLLSDRFSAERPKGSFSTLEIQRTEQGDSAMYLCASSASTSGGTNEKLFFGSGTQLSVL.

V and J are TRBV5-6 and TRBJ1-5; a possible D gene is TRBD1 (5 bases). Germline V gene data show CDR1 as SGHDT and CDR2 as YYEEEE. V was pared by 4 bases and J by 5 bases, with 13 bases between. This CDR3 has 14 amino acids. As DNA, the CDR3 is TGTGCCAGCAGCGGCCCAGGGTACGATCAGCCCCAGCATTTT. Residues: CASSGPGYDQPQHF.

The chain links TRBV4-2 to TRBJ1-4, with D maybe TRBD1 (6 bases). V shed 0 bases and J shed 0 bases, with 11 bases lying between them. Looked up from germline, CDR1 is LGHNA and CDR2 is YNFKEQ. The CDR3 covers 17 residues. CDR3 sequence (DNA): TGTGCCAGCAGCCAAGAAGGGGGTGGGGCAACTAATGAAAAACTGTTTTTT. It translates to CASSQEGGGATNEKLFF.

The chain is built from TRBV11-2 and TRBJ2-3, with 7 positions matching TRBD2. Trimming took 1 base from V and 2 from J; bases not matched to a gene: 6. The CDR3 consists of 16 residues. Per germline, CDR1 SGHAT and CDR2 FQNNGV. The CDR3 loop reads CASSLGASGITDTQYF. CDR3 nucleotide sequence: TGTGCCAGCAGCTTAGGGGCTAGCGGTATCACAGATACGCAGTATTTT. The whole variable domain, remainder taken from reference TRBV11-2 and TRBJ2-3, is EAGVAQSPRYKIIEKRQSVAFWCNPISGHATLYWYQQILGQGPKLLIQFQNNGVVDDSQLPKDRFSAERLKGVDSTLKIQPAKLEDSAVYLCASSLGASGITDTQYFGPGTRLTVL.

This clone was detected only once. In DNA, the CDR3 is TGTGCCAGCAGCTTAGCCGATCAGCCCCAGCATTTT. The encoded protein is CASSLADQPQHF. The V call is TRBV7-8, the J call TRBJ1-5; D gene uncertain. The CDR3 spans 12 residues. V dropped 0 bases and J dropped 5 bases, with 2 bases sitting between them. The germline CDR1 and CDR2 sequences are SGHVS and FQNEAQ.

The rearrangement joins TRBV27 to TRBJ1-5, with TRBD1 matching over 9 bases. V dropped 6 bases and J dropped 5; count of bases not matched to a gene: 11. Germline lookup yields CDR1 MNHEY and CDR2 SMNVEV (reference sequence). CDR3 length equals 16 residues. The CDR3, as DNA: TGTGCCAGCAGATTTTTTGGACAGGGGAGGGATCAGCCCCAGCATTTT. Its translation is CASRFFGQGRDQPQHF.

A single count supports this clone. The chain combines TRBV11-2 with TRBJ2-7, with TRBD2 as a possible D gene (6 bases). Germline values: CDR1 SGHAT, CDR2 FQNNGV. Deletions cut 3 bases from V and 7 bases from J, with 13 bases between. There are 13 residues in the CDR3. As DNA, the CDR3 is TGTGCCAGCAGCTTCGATAGGGGAGGAGAGCAGTACTTC. Translating gives CASSFDRGGEQYF.

The chain has TRBV3-1 (or the pseudogene TRBV3-2) and TRBJ1-4, with D possibly matching TRBD1 (6 bases). This CDR3 comprises 16 residues. The germline V gene has CDR1 LGHDT and CDR2 YNNKEL (reference sequence). V lost 7 bases to trimming and J lost 0 bases, with 15 bases between them. In DNA form, the CDR3 reads TGTGCCAGCACCCGAGGGGGAGCCGCAACTAATGAAAAACTGTTTTTT. Its protein is CASTRGGAATNEKLFF.